A single sample is the source of the 23 T cell receptor beta chains below, sequenced in a study of blood T cell repertoires in COVID-19 (dated by TCRdb to 2020 to 2022). The library was obtained by the immunoSEQ multiplex PCR assay. TCRdb took this table from immuneACCESS and kept in-frame rearrangements with V and J called. Such tables lack part of the clones; where checked against another copy, unresolved V genes explain under half of the gap, and the rest is unexplained. The sample table holds fewer than 300,000 clones, of which around 90% were seen once. 0.95% to 1.2% of the sample is taken by the ten largest. Sequencing was performed on PBMCs or T cells enriched from blood (not recorded which). All receptors derive from a woman younger than 45 who had recovered from COVID-19.

This chain joins TRBV18 and TRBJ2-5; 7 nucleotides align to TRBD2. CDR3 size: 14 residues. V shed 6 bases and J 9 bases; nucleotides not matched to a gene: 13. The germline CDR1 and CDR2 sequences are KGHSH and LQKENI. The CDR3 here is CASSPPGQSGAQYF. CDR3 sequence (DNA): TGTGCCAGCTCCCCCCCGGGGCAGAGCGGGGCCCAGTACTTC.

The rearrangement joins TRBV5-1 to TRBJ1-5, with D maybe TRBD1 (6 bases). The CDR3 runs 17 residues. Germline-derived CDR1 and CDR2 are SGHRS and YFSETQ. The V end was cut by 0 bases, the J end by 6 bases, with 19 bases between. CDR3 nucleotides: TGCGCCAGCAGCTTGGGTGGTGGCGCGGGGGCGCCTCAGCCCCAGCATTTT. It is translated as CASSLGGGAGAPQPQHF. The full variable domain, rest sourced from reference TRBV5-1 and TRBJ1-5, is KAGVTQTPRYLIKTRGQQVTLSCSPISGHRSVSWYQQTPGQGLQFLFEYFSETQRNKGNFPGRFSGRQFSNSRSEMNVSTLELGDSALYLCASSLGGGAGAPQPQHFGDGTRLSIL.

In its sample, this clone was seen once. This chain joins TRBV5-4 and TRBJ2-5; the match to TRBD2 covers 7 bases. Per the germline V gene, CDR1 is SGHNT and CDR2 is YYREEE (reference sequence). J was trimmed by 1 base and V by 0 bases; bases with no gene match: 0. The CDR3 spans 14 residues. The CDR3 is CASSLGTSQETQYF. As DNA, the CDR3 is TGTGCCAGCAGCTTGGGGACTAGCCAAGAGACCCAGTACTTC. Filled out from reference TRBV5-4 and TRBJ2-5, the complete variable domain reads ETGVTQSPTHLIKTRGQQVTLRCSSQSGHNTVSWYQQALGQGPQFIFQYYREEENGRGNFPPRFSGLQFPNYSSELNVNALELDDSALYLCASSLGTSQETQYFGPGTRLLVL.

V gene TRBV6-6 combines with J gene TRBJ1-1; TRBD1 matches at 9 bases. The length of the CDR3 is 16 residues. Germline CDR1 is MNHNY and CDR2 is SVGAGI (reference sequence). The V gene end was trimmed by 0 bases and the J gene end by 4 bases; junction bases not matched to a gene: 6. The CDR3 reads CASSYSSGTGITEAFF. CDR3 in DNA: TGTGCCAGCAGTTACTCATCAGGGACAGGGATCACTGAAGCTTTCTTT.

The chain carries TRBV18 and TRBJ2-5, with 9 positions matching TRBD1. Germline V gives CDR1 KGHSH, CDR2 LQKENI. The ends lost 4 bases at V and 2 bases at J; junction bases unmatched: 8. The CDR3 extends over 16 amino acids. The CDR3 region has the DNA TGTGCCAGCTCACGAATACAGGGGGCGGGTCAAGAGACCCAGTACTTC. Protein sequence: CASSRIQGAGQETQYF.

The chain couples TRBV11-1 to TRBJ2-2; D is ambiguous. With 0 bases removed from V and 1 base from J, the gap between germline ends came to 3 bases. The CDR3 contains 14 residues. Looked up from germline, CDR1 is SGHAT and CDR2 is FQDESV (reference sequence). CDR3 protein: CASSLARNTGELFF. The CDR3, as DNA: TGTGCCAGCAGCTTAGCCCGGAACACCGGGGAGCTGTTTTTT.

The DNA of the CDR3 is TGTGCCAGCAGCGACGTCCGGGACAGGGGGCTTGTAACCAAAAACATTCAGTACTTC. It specifies CASSDVRDRGLVTKNIQYF. The V gene is TRBV5-6, the J gene TRBJ2-4; 12 bases are a match to TRBD1. Germline loops: CDR1 SGHDT, CDR2 YYEEEE. The trim removed 4 bases at V and 2 bases at J, leaving 13 bases unmatched. The CDR3 length is 19 residues.

The chain has TRBV5-1 and TRBJ1-3; D ambiguous. The germline V gene encodes CDR1 SGHRS and CDR2 YFSETQ. The CDR3 is 14 residues long. V lost 0 bases to trimming and J lost 0 bases, with 4 bases between them. CDR3 nucleotide sequence: TGCGCCAGCAGCTTGGCCGTCTCTGGAAACACCATATATTTT. Translated: CASSLAVSGNTIYF.

The V call is TRBV4-1, the J call TRBJ1-5; D is possibly TRBD1 (5 bases). CDR1 is MGHRA, CDR2 YSYEKL, per germline. The CDR3 is 16 amino acids. Trimming took 1 base from V and 4 from J, leaving 14 bases between them. The CDR3 reads CASSQVGRASNQPQHF. DNA of the CDR3: TGCGCCAGCAGCCAAGTTGGCAGGGCCTCGAATCAGCCCCAGCATTTT.

V is TRBV19 and J is TRBJ2-1; 7 bases match TRBD2. This CDR3 is built from 14 residues. CDR1 and CDR2 from the germline V gene are LNHDA and SQIVND (reference sequence). V trimming: 4 bases; J trimming: 2 bases; junction bases outside the gene matches: 2. CDR3: CASSSGSAYNEQFF. The CDR3 DNA is TGTGCCAGTAGTAGCGGGAGTGCCTACAATGAGCAGTTCTTC.

This chain connects TRBV20-1 to TRBJ1-2; D not certain. CDR1 and CDR2 from the germline V gene are DFQATT and SNEGSKA (reference sequence). The CDR3 extends over 14 amino acids. Trimming took off 3 bases at V and 8 bases at J, with 19 bases between the two ends. The chain's CDR3 is CSASVGLLRGGYTF. The CDR3 DNA follows: TGCAGTGCTAGTGTGGGCCTCCTTCGCGGGGGCTACACCTTC.

The gene calls are TRBV14 and TRBJ2-7; D call uncertain. Germline V lookup: CDR1 SGHDN, CDR2 FVKESK. V was shortened by 3 bases and J by 1 base, with 7 bases between the two germline ends. The CDR3 totals 13 residues. CDR3 in DNA: TGTGCCAGCAGCCACCAGTTTTCCTACGAGCAGTACTTC. Translation: CASSHQFSYEQYF.

For the CDR3, the DNA is TGTGCCAGCAGCCGTCCCCAAAAACGGGATACGCAGTATTTT. This gives the protein CASSRPQKRDTQYF. The V call is TRBV7-2, the J call TRBJ2-3; D is ambiguous. The CDR3 spans 14 residues. CDR1 and CDR2 from the germline V gene are SGHTA and FQGNSA. Trimming took off 5 bases at V and 6 bases at J, with 15 bases between the two ends.

The table lists this clone with a few counts. The chain carries TRBV5-4 and TRBJ2-7; D is uncertain. Between the trimmed V and J ends, which lost 6 bases and 1 base, there was a span of 11 bases. The V gene's germline CDR1 is SGHNT and CDR2 YYREEE (reference sequence). The CDR3 is 13 residues long. CDR3 coding DNA: TGTGCCAGCACGAATGAGCATTCCTACGAGCAGTACTTC. Protein sequence: CASTNEHSYEQYF.

The V gene is TRBV5-4, the J gene TRBJ2-7; 9 positions match TRBD1. V lost 3 bases to trimming and J lost 7 bases; unmatched junction nucleotides: 8. In germline, CDR1 is SGHNT, CDR2 YYREEE (reference sequence). The CDR3 spans 14 residues. Here the CDR3 reads CASSSGQGSREQYF. The CDR3 DNA reads TGTGCCAGCAGCTCTGGACAGGGGAGTAGGGAGCAGTACTTC.

The chain is built from TRBV9 and TRBJ2-1, with 8 bases matching TRBD2. Trimming removed 1 base from V and 4 bases from J; junction bases left unmatched: 7. The CDR3 loop spans 16 amino acids. Looked up from germline, CDR1 is SGDLS and CDR2 is YYNGEE. The CDR3 DNA reads as TGTGCCAGCAGCGTATCAGCGGGAGAGGTGTACAATGAGCAGTTCTTC. As protein: CASSVSAGEVYNEQFF.

J is TRBJ2-7 and V is TRBV5-4; 8 nucleotides match TRBD1. This CDR3 contains 14 residues. Germline CDR1 and CDR2: SGHNT and YYREEE (reference sequence). The V segment lost 1 base and the J segment 3 bases; nucleotides outside the gene matches: 3. CDR3 in DNA: TGTGCCAGCAGCTTGAGAACAGGGGGCTACGAGCAGTACTTC. As protein: CASSLRTGGYEQYF.

The DNA of the CDR3 is TGTGCCAGCAGCTCTAGCGGAGCCTACGAGCAGTACTTC. It codes for CASSSSGAYEQYF. V and J are TRBV11-2 and TRBJ2-7; 7 bases fit TRBD2. The CDR3 is 13 amino acids. CDR1 and CDR2 (germline): SGHAT, FQNNGV. J gave up 2 bases and V 4 bases, and 2 bases lay outside the gene matches. The variable domain in full, with the rest retrieved from reference TRBV11-2 and TRBJ2-7, is EAGVAQSPRYKIIEKRQSVAFWCNPISGHATLYWYQQILGQGPKLLIQFQNNGVVDDSQLPKDRFSAERLKGVDSTLKIQPAKLEDSAVYLCASSSSGAYEQYFGPGTRLTVT.

V gene TRBV7-9 combines with J gene TRBJ2-1; 15 bases agree with TRBD2. The CDR3 spans 18 residues. Unmatched junction bases numbered 13, after V lost 3 bases and J lost 10 bases. Germline V gene data show CDR1 as SEHNR and CDR2 as FQNEAQ (reference sequence). The CDR3 protein is CASSFIGLAGGPNHEQFF. CDR3 DNA: TGTGCCAGCAGCTTCATCGGACTAGCGGGAGGGCCCAACCACGAGCAGTTCTTC.

This chain uses TRBV28 with TRBJ1-2; 9 nucleotides agree with TRBD1. The CDR3 totals 17 residues. V lost 6 bases and J lost 4; bases outside the gene matches: 15. CDR1 and CDR2 (germline): MDHEN, SYDVKM. CDR3 DNA sequence: TGTGCCAGCAGCCTTTCGCTAGCGCCGGGACAGGGCTATGGCTACACCTTC. Translation gives CASSLSLAPGQGYGYTF.

This chain connects TRBV27 to TRBJ2-1; 12 bases fit TRBD2. This CDR3 spans 18 amino acids. Looked up from germline, CDR1 is MNHEY and CDR2 is SMNVEV (reference sequence). With 5 bases clipped from V and 6 bases from J, the junction kept 14 bases outside the gene matches. The CDR3 sequence is CASSRSSGRAAVLNEQFF. CDR3 nucleotide sequence: TGTGCCAGCAGTAGATCTAGCGGGAGGGCCGCGGTGCTCAATGAGCAGTTCTTC.

The gene calls are TRBV7-9 and TRBJ1-4; tentative D call: TRBD1 (6 bases). Trimming stripped 11 bases from V and 4 bases from J, with 8 bases between. The CDR3 is 11 residues long. Germline CDR1 reads SEHNR; CDR2 reads FQNEAQ (reference sequence). CDR3 amino acids: CAGGFNEKLFF. The CDR3 region has the DNA TGTGCCGGGGGCTTTAATGAAAAACTGTTTTTT.

The V call is TRBV28, the J call TRBJ2-2, with D possibly matching TRBD1 (6 bases). This CDR3 is 14 amino acids long. Germline loops: CDR1 MDHEN, CDR2 SYDVKM. Trimming stripped 6 bases from V and 0 bases from J, with 8 bases between. The CDR3, as DNA: TGTGCCAGCAGGCAGGGGTCGAACACCGGGGAGCTGTTTTTT. Translated, it gives CASRQGSNTGELFF.